These 7 T cell receptor beta chains originate from one sample sequenced in a study of blood T cell repertoires in COVID-19. The assay was immunoSEQ multiplex PCR, and TCRdb's table has in-frame clones only and misses some. The sample shows under 300,000 clones, around 90% of them seen only once. Material: peripheral blood. The receptors originated from a man in his thirties or forties with COVID-19, enrolled during active disease.

The V gene is TRBV4-2, the J gene TRBJ1-1, with no clear D. The germline V and J ends were trimmed by 0 bases and 3 bases, with 23 bases remaining between them. The CDR3 is 19 residues long. Germline V CDR1 and CDR2: LGHNA, YNFKEQ. For the CDR3, the DNA is TGTGCCAGCAGCCAAGATCTCTATAACGGTCCCCTTCGGGACACTGAAGCTTTCTTT. It specifies CASSQDLYNGPLRDTEAFF.

The genes are TRBV13 and TRBJ2-7, with D perhaps TRBD1 (6 bases). The germline V gene encodes CDR1 PRHDT and CDR2 FYEKMQ (reference sequence). Trimming shortened V by 7 bases and J by 6 bases, and 13 bases separated the two germline ends. The CDR3 is 12 amino acids. The CDR3 nucleotides are TGTGCCAGCACCGAAACAGGGACCGAGCAGTACTTC. Its protein is CASTETGTEQYF.

This clone showed up just once. The chain carries TRBV6-1 and TRBJ2-5, with 8 bases identical to TRBD2. Germline-derived CDR1 and CDR2 are MNHNS and SASEGT. This CDR3 region has 16 residues. V lost 0 bases, J lost 0 bases, and 3 bases stayed unmatched. The CDR3 here is CASSEAGGGNQETQYF. For the CDR3, the DNA is TGTGCCAGCAGTGAAGCCGGGGGGGGGAACCAAGAGACCCAGTACTTC.

The V call is TRBV7-9, the J call TRBJ2-1, with 7 bases matching TRBD1. The CDR3 is made up of 14 amino acids. Germline CDR1 and CDR2: SEHNR and FQNEAQ (reference sequence). The ends lost 2 bases at V and 9 bases at J; junction bases unmatched: 7. The DNA for the CDR3 is TGTGCCAGCAGCTTACTTGAAGGGGGCGGTGAGCAGTTCTTC. Translated: CASSLLEGGGEQFF.

This clone showed up just a few times. V gene TRBV13 combines with J gene TRBJ1-1; possible D gene TRBD1, 5 bases. V lost 4 bases to trimming and J lost 4 bases, with 13 bases between them. Germline V gene lookup returns CDR1 PRHDT and CDR2 FYEKMQ (reference sequence). The CDR3 extends over 14 amino acids. CDR3: CASSSDQGFTEAFF. The CDR3 region has the DNA TGTGCCAGCAGCTCGGATCAGGGATTCACTGAAGCTTTCTTT. The variable domain in full, with the rest retrieved from reference TRBV13 and TRBJ1-1, is AAGVIQSPRHLIKEKRETATLKCYPIPRHDTVYWYQQGPGQDPQFLISFYEKMQSDKGSIPDRFSAQQFSDYHSELNMSSLELGDSALYFCASSSDQGFTEAFFGQGTRLTVV.

The gene calls are TRBV6-5 and TRBJ2-5, with D possibly being TRBD1 (6 bases). This CDR3 has 14 residues. CDR1 is MNHEY and CDR2 is SVGAGI in the germline V gene. V was clipped by 2 bases and J by 2 bases, with 9 bases between them. This chain's CDR3 is CASSYQGRQETQYF. The CDR3 DNA sequence: TGTGCCAGCAGTTACCAGGGGCGGCAAGAGACCCAGTACTTC.

This clone was found a few times. This same CDR3 is encoded by further DNA sequences in the sample. This sequence joins TRBV10-3 and TRBJ1-4; D might be TRBD1 (6 bases). This CDR3 has 14 amino acids. Germline loops: CDR1 ENHRY, CDR2 SYGVKD. Deletions cut 0 bases from V and 7 bases from J, with 9 bases between. The CDR3 region is CAISESSGAEKLFF. The DNA for the CDR3 is TGTGCCATCAGTGAGTCTTCAGGGGCTGAAAAACTGTTTTTT.